The rows below give T cell receptor beta chains drawn from one sample of a study of T cell repertoires in cytomegalovirus infection. MiXCR, applied by TCRdb to the reads, yields one record per CDR3 protein. The sample yields about 830,000 distinct CDR3 sequences, about 30% seen once. These TCRs are of unknown antigen specificity. Here the sequenced sample was cultured CD8+ T cells from PBMCs, taken from culture after CMV antigen stimulation. These receptors originate from a human donor in good health (CMV status not recorded). Some clones in this sample may be carry-over from other donors' samples. Both conserved end residues are part of each CDR3. A D gene is named only where the DNA matches it firmly. Clone size is stated in some rows and not others, as once, few, many or a class when expanded.

TRBJ2-5	TRBV28	few	NA	TGTGCCAGCAGTCTTATAACCGGGACGGCCTCTGGTGGTCAAGAGACCCAGTACTTC	CASSLITGTASGGQETQYF
TRBJ2-7	TRBV27	NA	NA	TGTGCCAGCAGTTTCCAACAGGGTTTCAACGAGCAGTACTTC	CASSFQQGFNEQYF
TRBJ2-3	TRBV7-9	NA	NA	TGTGCCAGCAGCTCCATGGGCGCCCAGACCAGGAGCACAGATACGCAGTATTTT	CASSSMGAQTRSTDTQYF
TRBJ1-1	TRBV4-3	NA	NA	TGCGCCAGCAGCCAAGAAACGAGGAGTGAAGCTTTCTTT	CASSQETRSEAFF
TRBJ1-5	TRBV7-9	few	NA	TGTGCCAGCAACCCGGACGGAGCCAATCAGCCCCAGCATTTT	CASNPDGANQPQHF
TRBJ1-4	TRBV6-5	NA	NA	TGTGCCAGCAGTCCCCCCCAGCCAACTAATGAAAAACTGTTTTTT	CASSPPQPTNEKLFF
TRBJ2-5	TRBV29-1	NA	TRBD2	TGCAGCGTGGTTGACGCGGGGGAATACGAGACCCAGTACTTC	CSVVDAGEYETQYF
TRBJ1-1	TRBV27	few	TRBD1	TGTGCCAGCAGTTTATCAAACAGGGGAGGGACTGAAGCTTTCTTT	CASSLSNRGGTEAFF
TRBJ2-5	TRBV12-3/TRBV12-4	few	NA	TGTGCCAGCAGTTTTGGCGAGGGCGGTTGGCTGGAGACCCAGTACTTC	CASSFGEGGWLETQYF
TRBJ1-2	TRBV6-5	few	NA	TGTGCCAGCAGTTACTCCCCCGGGGCCCGAGCTAACTATGGCTACACCTTC	CASSYSPGARANYGYTF
TRBJ1-1	TRBV28	NA	TRBD1	TGTGCCAGCAGTATCACAGGGGGTGGGACTGAAGCTTTCTTT	CASSITGGGTEAFF
TRBJ1-4	TRBV2	few	NA	TGTGCCAGCACATTGGGGGCTGGCACTAATGAAAAACTGTTTTTT	CASTLGAGTNEKLFF
TRBJ1-1	TRBV29-1	NA	NA	TGCAGCGCTTGGCAGGGACGGACTGAAGCTTTCTTT	CSAWQGRTEAFF
TRBJ2-3	TRBV7-9	few	TRBD1	TGTGCCAGCAGTATGCAGGGGGCTACGACCGATACGCAGTATTTT	CASSMQGATTDTQYF
TRBJ1-5	TRBV2	many	NA	TGTGCCAGCAGTGAAGCGACGATAATCTACCCAGTGCATTTT	CASSEATIIYPVHF
TRBJ2-1	TRBV25-1	once	TRBD2	TGTGCCAGCAGTGGTTTGACTAGCGAAAGGAATGAGCAGTTCTTC	CASSGLTSERNEQFF
TRBJ2-1	TRBV15	few	TRBD1	TGTGCCACCAGCAGAGCAGGGGGCTCCTACAATGAGCAGTTCTTC	CATSRAGGSYNEQFF
TRBJ2-7	TRBV2	NA	NA	TGTGCCAGCGGAGGGGTCCTATCCGACGAGCAGTACTTC	CASGGVLSDEQYF
TRBJ1-5	TRBV7-9	few	TRBD1	TGTGCCAGCAGCTCGACAGGGAGGCATCAGCCCCAGCATTTT	CASSSTGRHQPQHF
TRBJ1-1	TRBV7-6	NA	TRBD1	TGTGCCAGCAGCTTAGTTGGACAGGGGGGTTCTGAAGCTTTCTTT	CASSLVGQGGSEAFF
TRBJ2-2	TRBV2	once	NA	TGTGCCAGCAGTGAAACGGGAGCCGGGGAGCTGTTTTTT	CASSETGAGELFF
TRBJ2-1	TRBV29-1	few	NA	TGCAGCGTTGCAGGGGACAATGAGCAGTTCTTC	CSVAGDNEQFF
TRBJ1-1	TRBV19	few	NA	TGTGCCAGTAGTATTGGCAGTCGCACTGAAGCTTTCTTT	CASSIGSRTEAFF
TRBJ1-4	TRBV7-9	few	NA	TGTGCCAGCACCTCCCCCGGGCGGAATGAAAAACTGTTTTTT	CASTSPGRNEKLFF
TRBJ2-1	TRBV7-6	many	NA	TGTGCCAGCAGCCTAATACACGGGGGGCCTTACAATGAGCAGTTCTTC	CASSLIHGGPYNEQFF
TRBJ2-1	TRBV27	many	TRBD2	TGTGCCAGCAGCTTGAGCGGGGGGGCCTACAATGAGCAGTTCTTC	CASSLSGGAYNEQFF
TRBJ1-2	TRBV6-4	NA	NA	TGTGCCAGCAGTGAAGAGCCGAACTCTAACTATGGCTACACCTTC	CASSEEPNSNYGYTF
TRBJ2-7	TRBV20-1	NA	TRBD2	TGCAGTGCCAGAGGGCTAGCGGGGGGGCCCTCCTACGAGCAGTACTTC	CSARGLAGGPSYEQYF
TRBJ2-1	TRBV6-2/TRBV6-3	few	NA	TGTGCCAGCAGTTACCTGCGGGGTCAGGAATACAATGAGCAGTTCTTC	CASSYLRGQEYNEQFF
TRBJ2-5	TRBV2	few	NA	TGTGCCAGCTTTATCCTGAGCAGAAAAGAGACCCAGTACTTC	CASFILSRKETQYF
TRBJ1-5	TRBV6-2/TRBV6-3	once	NA	TGTGCCAGCAGTTACCCTACTACGGGGGCGAATCAGCCCCAGCATTTT	CASSYPTTGANQPQHF
TRBJ2-1	TRBV7-9	NA	NA	TGTGCCAGCAGCTCCCCTGCAGGGAGGAATGAGCAGTTCTTC	CASSSPAGRNEQFF
TRBJ1-2	TRBV11-2	many	NA	TGTGCCAGCAGCCGCACCCAGGCGGGGGACGGCTACACCTTC	CASSRTQAGDGYTF
TRBJ2-1	TRBV7-9	many	TRBD2	TGTGCCAGCAGCCCAGGGACTAGCGAATCCTACAATGAGCAGTTCTTC	CASSPGTSESYNEQFF
TRBJ2-7	TRBV3-1	NA	TRBD2	TGTGCCAGCAGCCAGCCTAGCGGGGAGCACTACGAGCAGTACTTC	CASSQPSGEHYEQYF
TRBJ2-7	TRBV6-1	many	NA	TGTGCCAGCAGTGAAGCATGGGGGTCGGGCGACGAGCAGTACTTC	CASSEAWGSGDEQYF
TRBJ2-1	TRBV11-3	few	TRBD2	TGTGCCAGCAGCCTTTTGAGCGGGGGGGCGGAAAATGAGCAGTTCTTC	CASSLLSGGAENEQFF
TRBJ2-4	TRBV6-5	NA	NA	TGTGCCAGCAGTGACAGGTTCGCGGCCAAAAACATTCAGTACTTC	CASSDRFAAKNIQYF
TRBJ1-2	TRBV7-9	NA	NA	TGTGCCAGCAGCTTGGAGCTCTATGGCTACACCTTC	CASSLELYGYTF